Given below is one TCR beta chain in context. This sample was taken from a study of T cell changes during pregnancy in multiple sclerosis. Germline V gene sequence: CDR1 PRHDT, CDR2 FYEKMQ (reference sequence). The germline V and J ends were trimmed by 0 bases and 6 bases, with 7 bases remaining between them. The CDR3 consists of 13 residues. Assay used: immunoSEQ multiplex PCR; TCRdb lists only in-frame clones, some missing. The data contain some 90,000 clones, about 92% of them singletons. The sequence was obtained from a female donor with multiple sclerosis, enrolled in a pregnancy study. The sample was peripheral blood, taken in the first trimester of pregnancy. The rearrangement joins TRBV13 to TRBJ2-3; D gene uncertain. Here the CDR3 DNA reads TGTGCCAGCAGCTTAGGGAGAATGGATACGCAGTATTTT. As protein: CASSLGRMDTQYF.